The 29 T cell receptor beta chains given below trace back to one sample, sequenced in a study of neoadjuvant nivolumab and ipilimumab in lung cancer. TCRdb keeps only in-frame clones here, not all; method: immunoSEQ multiplex PCR. The profile shows under 50,000 clones, around nine tenths of them singletons. The specimen comprised blood, sampled before neoadjuvant nivolumab, alone or with ipilimumab. The receptor set was obtained from an adult with non-small cell lung cancer. Some clones in this sample may be carry-over from other donors' samples.

J is TRBJ2-3 and V is TRBV2, with 8 bases matching TRBD2. This CDR3 comprises 15 residues. After removal of 7 bases from V and 8 bases from J, the junction contained 14 bases not matched to a gene. The germline V gene has CDR1 SNHLY and CDR2 FYNNEI. The CDR3: CASTYSGTSAFTQYF. The CDR3 nucleotides are TGTGCCAGCACTTATTCCGGGACTAGTGCGTTTACGCAGTATTTT.

The chain combines TRBV30 with TRBJ1-5; TRBD1 matches at 7 bases. The junction had 5 bases not matched to a gene; V was cut back by 3 bases and J by 6 bases. The CDR3 consists of 13 residues. The germline V gene has CDR1 GTSNPN and CDR2 SVGIG (reference sequence). The CDR3 loop reads CAWSKGAGQPQHF. For the CDR3, the DNA is TGTGCCTGGAGCAAGGGGGCGGGTCAGCCCCAGCATTTT.

This rearrangement joins TRBV4-1 to TRBJ2-7; 11 bases are a match to TRBD1. Germline V gene data show CDR1 as MGHRA and CDR2 as YSYEKL. The CDR3 length is 14 residues. The ends lost 4 bases at V and 4 bases at J; junction bases unmatched: 3. The CDR3 here is CASSLGQGAYEQYF. DNA of the CDR3: TGCGCCAGCAGCCTCGGACAGGGGGCGTACGAGCAGTACTTC.

This clone appeared once. The chain has TRBV18 and TRBJ2-7; D is unresolved. The germline V gene has CDR1 KGHSH and CDR2 LQKENI. The V end was cut by 6 bases, the J end by 3 bases, with 12 bases between. CDR3 length: 13 amino acids. DNA of the CDR3: TGTGCCAGCTCCCCCCCCGGTGACTACGAGCAGTACTTC. It encodes CASSPPGDYEQYF.

The chain is built from TRBV7-9 and TRBJ2-1; D is possibly TRBD1 (5 bases). The CDR3 is 15 amino acids. V lost 4 bases, J lost 0 bases, and 10 bases lay in between. The germline V gene encodes CDR1 SEHNR and CDR2 FQNEAQ (reference sequence). The CDR3 spells CASSYRSPSYNEQFF. CDR3 nucleotides: TGTGCCAGCAGCTACAGGTCCCCCTCCTACAATGAGCAGTTCTTC.

The chain links TRBV6-5 to TRBJ1-4; the match to TRBD1 covers 9 bases. The ends lost 10 bases at V and 6 bases at J; junction bases unmatched: 3. Looked up from germline, CDR1 is MNHEY and CDR2 is SVGAGI. The CDR3 loop spans 12 amino acids. CDR3 sequence reads: CATQGAHEKLFF. In DNA, the CDR3 is TGTGCCACACAGGGGGCGCATGAAAAACTGTTTTTT.

This chain links TRBV6-1 with TRBJ2-2, with D unclear. The CDR3 runs to 11 residues. CDR1 is MNHNS and CDR2 is SASEGT in the germline V gene. V was cut by 7 bases and J by 4 bases, with 4 bases left in between. The CDR3 loop is CASTLTGELFF. Here the CDR3 DNA reads TGTGCCAGCACCCTCACCGGGGAGCTGTTTTTT.

The rearrangement joins TRBV11-2 to TRBJ2-3; 9 bases align to TRBD1. J was trimmed by 7 bases and V by 5 bases; bases with no gene match: 7. The CDR3 covers 14 residues. The germline V gene encodes CDR1 SGHAT and CDR2 FQNNGV. The CDR3: CASSLQGALNTQYF. The CDR3 bases are TGTGCCAGCAGCCTACAGGGGGCGCTAAATACGCAGTATTTT.

The rearrangement joins TRBV6-5 to TRBJ2-7; 9 positions agree with TRBD1. The CDR3 has 15 amino acids. Looked up from germline, CDR1 is MNHEY and CDR2 is SVGAGI. Losses at the gene ends were 4 bases for V and 3 bases for J; bases not matched to a gene: 7. Written as DNA, the CDR3 is TGTGCCAGCAGTTCCACCGGGACAGGGAACTACGAGCAGTACTTC. Translating it yields CASSSTGTGNYEQYF.

The V and J genes are TRBV15 and TRBJ2-7; unclear D gene. The CDR3 contains 14 residues. V was pared by 5 bases and J by 6 bases, with 17 bases between. In germline, CDR1 is LNHNV, CDR2 YYDKDF (reference sequence). The CDR3: CATSPRNTYGEQYF. DNA for the CDR3: TGTGCCACCAGCCCCCGGAATACGTATGGCGAGCAGTACTTC.

The CDR3 sequence: CASSPQAYNEQFF. CDR3 coding DNA: TGTGCCAGCAGCCCACAAGCCTACAATGAGCAGTTCTTC. The chain employs TRBV11-2 and TRBJ2-1, with no clear D. V was pared by 5 bases and J by 2 bases, with 7 bases between. Germline assignment: CDR1 SGHAT and CDR2 FQNNGV. CDR3 length equals 13 residues. The variable domain in full, with the rest retrieved from reference TRBV11-2 and TRBJ2-1, is EAGVAQSPRYKIIEKRQSVAFWCNPISGHATLYWYQQILGQGPKLLIQFQNNGVVDDSQLPKDRFSAERLKGVDSTLKIQPAKLEDSAVYLCASSPQAYNEQFFGPGTRLTVL.

The chain couples TRBV5-1 to TRBJ1-1, with D maybe TRBD1 (6 bases). Trimming stripped 5 bases from V and 2 bases from J, with 13 bases between. The CDR3 contains 14 residues. The germline CDR1 and CDR2 sequences are SGHRS and YFSETQ. DNA of the CDR3: TGCGCCAGCAGACCGAGGACAGCCAACACTGAAGCTTTCTTT. Protein product: CASRPRTANTEAFF.

DNA for the CDR3: TGCGCCAGCAGCTTGCGGGGAAGCACCGGGGAGCTGTTTTTT. This sequence encodes CASSLRGSTGELFF. The chain links TRBV5-1 to TRBJ2-2; a possible D gene is TRBD2 (5 bases). Per the germline V gene, CDR1 is SGHRS and CDR2 is YFSETQ. Between the trimmed V and J ends, which lost 1 base and 4 bases, there was a span of 8 bases. The CDR3 covers 14 residues.

V is TRBV19 and J is TRBJ2-1, with 11 bases aligning to TRBD2. The length of the CDR3 is 17 residues. Trimming removed 3 bases from V and 7 bases from J; junction bases left unmatched: 11. Germline-derived CDR1 and CDR2 are LNHDA and SQIVND (reference sequence). CDR3 sequence reads: CASSIVLAGGPRNEQFF. Written as DNA, the CDR3 is TGTGCCAGTAGTATCGTATTAGCGGGAGGGCCGAGAAATGAGCAGTTCTTC. Using reference TRBV19 and TRBJ2-1 for the parts outside the CDR3, the full variable domain is DGGITQSPKYLFRKEGQNVTLSCEQNLNHDAMYWYRQDPGQGLRLIYYSQIVNDFQKGDIAEGYSVSREKKESFPLTVTSAQKNPTAFYLCASSIVLAGGPRNEQFFGPGTRLTVL.

The rearrangement uses TRBV6-5 and TRBJ1-1; D is possibly TRBD1 (6 bases). CDR1 and CDR2 (germline): MNHEY, SVGAGI. The CDR3 loop spans 15 amino acids. Trimming removed 5 bases at V and 11 bases at J, with 24 bases between. CDR3 sequence: CASSPHTDGQGRAFF. The CDR3 nucleotides read TGTGCCAGCAGTCCCCACACCGATGGGCAGGGGAGGGCTTTCTTT.

The chain is built from TRBV4-1 and TRBJ2-2, with 7 bases fitting TRBD2. The germline gives CDR1 MGHRA, CDR2 YSYEKL. The CDR3 spans 19 residues. J lost 0 bases, V lost 0 bases, and 10 bases had no gene match. Here the CDR3 DNA reads TGCGCCAGCAGCCAAGAGGGAGGGCTTGACAGCGCGAACACCGGGGAGCTGTTTTTT. Translating gives CASSQEGGLDSANTGELFF.

J is TRBJ2-3 and V is TRBV5-1, with D unclear. The CDR3 totals 14 residues. Trimming stripped 0 bases from V and 3 bases from J, with 8 bases between. Germline lookup yields CDR1 SGHRS and CDR2 YFSETQ. In DNA, the CDR3 is TGCGCCAGCAGCTTGGCCGAAGGGACAGATACGCAGTATTTT. Translated: CASSLAEGTDTQYF.

The J gene is TRBJ2-7, the V gene TRBV19, with D maybe TRBD2 (6 bases). CDR1 LNHDA and CDR2 SQIVND come from the germline V gene (reference sequence). The CDR3 loop spans 13 amino acids. V lost 5 bases and J lost 0, with 8 bases in between. The CDR3 loop is CASSLGSSYEQYF. CDR3 sequence (DNA): TGTGCCAGTAGTCTCGGGAGCTCCTACGAGCAGTACTTC.

This chain connects TRBV18 to TRBJ1-2; D gene unclear. Per the germline V gene, CDR1 is KGHSH and CDR2 is LQKENI. Trimming took 2 bases from V and 3 from J, leaving 10 bases between them. This CDR3 has 14 residues. The CDR3 loop reads CASSPSGYDYGYTF. In DNA form, the CDR3 reads TGTGCCAGCTCACCATCGGGGTACGACTATGGCTACACCTTC.

The gene calls are TRBV6-6 and TRBJ2-7; D unclear. V lost 2 bases, J lost 2 bases, and 7 bases lay in between. This CDR3 is 13 amino acids long. Per germline, CDR1 MNHNY and CDR2 SVGAGI (reference sequence). CDR3 in DNA: TGTGCCAGCAGTTACGACACACCCTACGAGCAGTACTTC. This codes for CASSYDTPYEQYF.

V and J are TRBV28 and TRBJ1-2; tentatively, D is TRBD1 (6 bases). Deletions cut 2 bases from V and 12 bases from J, with 19 bases between. CDR1 and CDR2 (germline): MDHEN, SYDVKM. The CDR3 sequence is 14 residues long. This CDR3 reads CASSLLAGQGVDTF. In DNA, the CDR3 is TGTGCCAGCAGTTTACTAGCGGGACAAGGCGTCGACACCTTC.

The rearrangement links TRBV5-1 to TRBJ2-2; 7 bases agree with TRBD2. This CDR3 contains 15 residues. The germline gives CDR1 SGHRS, CDR2 YFSETQ. V was pared by 4 bases and J by 4 bases, with 7 bases of the junction left unmatched. The CDR3 DNA sequence: TGCGCCAGCAGCCAGGCCGGGACTATCACCGGGGAGCTGTTTTTT. Its protein is CASSQAGTITGELFF.

The CDR3, as DNA: TGCGCCAGCAGCCAGGTCGGTGTCGGCGATACGCAGTATTTT. The encoded protein is CASSQVGVGDTQYF. The chain recombines TRBV4-1 with TRBJ2-3, with unresolved D. The CDR3 spans 14 residues. V was shortened by 3 bases and J by 6 bases, with 13 bases between the two germline ends. Germline V CDR1 and CDR2: MGHRA, YSYEKL.

V is TRBV7-2 and J is TRBJ2-1; TRBD2 matches at 11 bases. The germline gives CDR1 SGHTA, CDR2 FQGNSA. The CDR3 is 17 amino acids. Germline trimming cut 0 bases from V and 6 bases from J; bases unmatched to any gene: 7. The CDR3 nucleotides read TGTGCCAGCAGCTTAGCGGCTAGCGGGAGGCCGGTCAATGAGCAGTTCTTC. Protein sequence: CASSLAASGRPVNEQFF.

This clone was detected only a few times. The chain combines TRBV14 with TRBJ2-1, with TRBD2 matching 16 bases. Losses at the gene ends were 0 bases for V and 9 bases for J; bases not matched to a gene: 5. The V gene's germline CDR1 is SGHDN and CDR2 FVKESK. The CDR3 is made up of 17 amino acids. The CDR3 sequence is CASSQDGTSGRGVEQFF. Written as DNA, the CDR3 is TGTGCCAGCAGCCAAGATGGGACTAGCGGGAGGGGCGTTGAGCAGTTCTTC.

The chain combines TRBV25-1 with TRBJ2-1; 8 bases align to TRBD2. Germline values: CDR1 MGHDK, CDR2 SYGVNS. V gave up 4 bases and J gave up 9 bases; unmatched junction bases: 5. The length of the CDR3 is 13 residues. The DNA of the CDR3 is TGTGCCAGCAGTGGAGGACTAGCCGGTGAGCAGTTCTTC. Its translation is CASSGGLAGEQFF.

The chain joins TRBV7-9 to TRBJ2-3; 11 bases agree with TRBD1. The CDR3 is 17 residues long. Looked up from germline, CDR1 is SEHNR and CDR2 is FQNEAQ (reference sequence). V gave up 5 bases and J gave up 3 bases; unmatched junction bases: 10. CDR3 DNA sequence: TGTGCCAGCAGCCGACCCCGGGACAGGGGGGTGACAGATACGCAGTATTTT. Its protein product is CASSRPRDRGVTDTQYF.

The rearrangement links TRBV19 to TRBJ2-5; no clear D. Trimming shortened V by 3 bases and J by 7 bases, and 12 bases separated the two germline ends. The CDR3 length is 13 residues. Germline V gives CDR1 LNHDA, CDR2 SQIVND (reference sequence). CDR3 nucleotide sequence: TGTGCCAGTAGTATTACGGGTTGGGCGACCCAGTACTTC. Translated, it gives CASSITGWATQYF.

J is TRBJ1-2 and V is TRBV30; 9 nucleotides align to TRBD1. Germline V lookup: CDR1 GTSNPN, CDR2 SVGIG (reference sequence). The trim removed 5 bases at V and 11 bases at J, leaving 18 bases unmatched. The CDR3 has 15 amino acids. The CDR3 bases are TGTGCCTGGCTGGGGGGAGGTCGAAGACAGGGGGGATACACCTTC. It is translated as CAWLGGGRRQGGYTF.